This T cell receptor (beta chain) was recorded in a study of blood T cell repertoires in COVID-19. Background on the study: Acute and convalescent COVID-19 samples came from the United States, Italy and Spain.

This clone was observed once. This CDR3 is built from 18 residues. Germline values: CDR1 SGDLS, CDR2 YYNGEE. The V and J ends lost 3 bases and 12 bases, in that order; junction bases with no gene match: 20. Using immunoSEQ multiplex PCR, the repertoire was profiled, and TCRdb retains in-frame clones only, with some absent. The sample consists of more than 100,000 clones, just over 85% of them appearing once. V is TRBV9 and J is TRBJ2-1; 11 nucleotides line up with TRBD2. Sequencing was done on a sample of peripheral blood. The TCR originated in a woman aged 45-65 years with active or convalescent COVID-19. For the CDR3, the DNA is TGTGCCAGCAGCGAGGGATCAAATCCGGGACTAGCGGAGGGGAGGCAGTTCTTC. Its protein product is CASSEGSNPGLAEGRQFF. Based on the CDR3 plus reference TRBV9 and TRBJ2-1, the full variable domain is DSGVTQTPKHLITATGQRVTLRCSPRSGDLSVYWYQQSLDQGLQFLIQYYNGEERAKGNILERFSAQQFPDLHSELNLSSLELGDSALYFCASSEGSNPGLAEGRQFFGPGTRLTVL.